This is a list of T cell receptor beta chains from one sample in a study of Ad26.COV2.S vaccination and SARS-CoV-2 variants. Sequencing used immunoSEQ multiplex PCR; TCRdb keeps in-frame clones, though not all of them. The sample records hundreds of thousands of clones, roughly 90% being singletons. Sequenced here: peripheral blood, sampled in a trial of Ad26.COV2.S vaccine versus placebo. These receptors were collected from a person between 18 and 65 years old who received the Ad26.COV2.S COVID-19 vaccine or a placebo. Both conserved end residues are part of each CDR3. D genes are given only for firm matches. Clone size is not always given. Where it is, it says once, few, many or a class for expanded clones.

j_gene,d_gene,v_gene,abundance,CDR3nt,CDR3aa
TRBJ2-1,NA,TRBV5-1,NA,TGCGCCAGCAGCTTGGTACGGAGTTCACAGTTCTTC,CASSLVRSSQFF
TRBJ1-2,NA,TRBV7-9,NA,TGTGCCAGCAGCCCCACGGGGCGGCAGAACTATGGCTACACCTTC,CASSPTGRQNYGYTF
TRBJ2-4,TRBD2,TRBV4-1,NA,TGCGCCAGCAGCCACGGGACTAGCGGGAGTCGATACATTCAGTACTTC,CASSHGTSGSRYIQYF
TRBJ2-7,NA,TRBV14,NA,TGTGCCAGCAGCCAAGAACGAGGAAGCCCTCTGGGCGAGCAGTACTTC,CASSQERGSPLGEQYF
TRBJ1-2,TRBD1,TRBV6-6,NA,TGTGCCAGCATTCTAACGGACAGGGGGTACTATGGCTACACCTTC,CASILTDRGYYGYTF
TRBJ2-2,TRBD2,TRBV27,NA,TGTGCCAGCAGTATCGGACTAGCGGCCACCGGGGAGCTGTTTTTT,CASSIGLAATGELFF
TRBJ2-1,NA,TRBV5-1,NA,TGCGCCAGCAGCTTGGCTGGGGATGAGCAGTTCTTC,CASSLAGDEQFF
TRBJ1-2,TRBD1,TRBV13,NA,TGTGCCAGCAGCGTGGACAGGGTAGAGAGGTATGGCTACACCTTC,CASSVDRVERYGYTF
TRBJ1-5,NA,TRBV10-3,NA,TGTGCCATCAGTGGGGGCGGCAATCAGCCCCAGCATTTT,CAISGGGNQPQHF
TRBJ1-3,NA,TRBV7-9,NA,TGTGCCAGCAGCTTATACGGAAATTCTGGAAACACCATATATTTT,CASSLYGNSGNTIYF
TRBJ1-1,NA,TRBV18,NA,TGTGCCAGCTCGCCTGGCCAGGGCCCGGCTTTCTTT,CASSPGQGPAFF
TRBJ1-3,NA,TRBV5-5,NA,TGTGCCAGCAGCTTGGCCAGGGATGGCGGAAACACCATATATTTT,CASSLARDGGNTIYF
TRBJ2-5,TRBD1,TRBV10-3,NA,TGTGCCACGAACAGGGGGCTGCGAGAGACCCAGTACTTC,CATNRGLRETQYF
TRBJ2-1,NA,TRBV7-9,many,TGTGCCAGCAGCAAAATTCTCGACAGCTACAATGAGCAGTTCTTC,CASSKILDSYNEQFF
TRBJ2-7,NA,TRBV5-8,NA,TGTGCCAGCAGCTTGTCTGGGGTCGAGCAGTACTTC,CASSLSGVEQYF
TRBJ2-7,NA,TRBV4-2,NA,TGTGCCAGCAGTTCGGTGACCTACGAGCAGTACTTC,CASSSVTYEQYF